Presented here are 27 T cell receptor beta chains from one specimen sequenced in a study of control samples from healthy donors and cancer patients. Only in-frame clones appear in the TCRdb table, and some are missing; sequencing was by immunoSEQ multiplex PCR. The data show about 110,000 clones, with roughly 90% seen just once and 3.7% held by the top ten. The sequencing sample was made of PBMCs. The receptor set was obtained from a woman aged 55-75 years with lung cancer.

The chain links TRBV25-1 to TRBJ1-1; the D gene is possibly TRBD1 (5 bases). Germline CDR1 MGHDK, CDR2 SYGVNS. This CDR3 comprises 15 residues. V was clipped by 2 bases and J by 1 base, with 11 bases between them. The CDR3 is CASSERGAGNTEAFF. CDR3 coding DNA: TGTGCCAGCAGTGAACGAGGGGCCGGGAACACTGAAGCTTTCTTT.

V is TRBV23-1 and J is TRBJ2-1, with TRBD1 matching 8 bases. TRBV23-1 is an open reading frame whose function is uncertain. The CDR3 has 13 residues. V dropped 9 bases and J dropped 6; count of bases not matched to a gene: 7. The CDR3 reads CARSRGPPNEQFF. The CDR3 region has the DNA TGCGCCAGGTCCAGGGGGCCCCCCAATGAGCAGTTCTTC.

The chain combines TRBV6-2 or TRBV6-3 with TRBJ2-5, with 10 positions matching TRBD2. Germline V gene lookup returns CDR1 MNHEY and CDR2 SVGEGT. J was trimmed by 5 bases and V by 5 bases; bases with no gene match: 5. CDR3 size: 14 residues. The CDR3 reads CASSSTSGAETQYF. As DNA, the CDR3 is TGTGCCAGCAGTAGTACTAGCGGGGCGGAGACCCAGTACTTC.

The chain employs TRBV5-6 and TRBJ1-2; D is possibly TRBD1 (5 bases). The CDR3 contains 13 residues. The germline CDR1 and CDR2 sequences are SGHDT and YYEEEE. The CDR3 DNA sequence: TGTGGCGCAATGAGGCAGGGCCGCTATGGCTACACCTTC. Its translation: CGAMRQGRYGYTF.

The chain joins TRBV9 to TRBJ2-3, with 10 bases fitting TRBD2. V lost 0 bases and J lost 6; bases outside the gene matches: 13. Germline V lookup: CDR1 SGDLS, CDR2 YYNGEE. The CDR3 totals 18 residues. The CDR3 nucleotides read TGTGCCAGCAGCGTAGGTCTTGCTCTAGCGGGAGTGAGGGATACGCAGTATTTT. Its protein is CASSVGLALAGVRDTQYF.

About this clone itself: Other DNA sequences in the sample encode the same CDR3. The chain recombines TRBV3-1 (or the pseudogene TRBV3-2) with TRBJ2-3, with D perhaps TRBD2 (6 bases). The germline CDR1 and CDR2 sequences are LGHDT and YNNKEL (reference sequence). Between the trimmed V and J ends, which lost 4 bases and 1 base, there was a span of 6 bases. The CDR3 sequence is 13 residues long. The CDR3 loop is CASSRGGTDTQYF. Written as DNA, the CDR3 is TGTGCCAGCAGCCGCGGGGGCACAGATACGCAGTATTTT.

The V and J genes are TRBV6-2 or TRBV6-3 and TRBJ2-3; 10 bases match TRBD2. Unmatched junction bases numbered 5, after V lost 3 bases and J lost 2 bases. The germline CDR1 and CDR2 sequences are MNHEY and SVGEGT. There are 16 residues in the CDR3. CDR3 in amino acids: CASSYSLAGVTDTQYF. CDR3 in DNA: TGTGCCAGCAGTTATTCGCTAGCGGGGGTCACAGATACGCAGTATTTT.

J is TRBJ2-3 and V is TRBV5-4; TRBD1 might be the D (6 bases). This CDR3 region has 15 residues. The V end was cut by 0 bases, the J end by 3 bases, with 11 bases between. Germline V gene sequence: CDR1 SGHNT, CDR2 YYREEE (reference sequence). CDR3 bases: TGTGCCAGCAGCTTGGGCCGGGACATAACAGATACGCAGTATTTT. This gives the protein CASSLGRDITDTQYF. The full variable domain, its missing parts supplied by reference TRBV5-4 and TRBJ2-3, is ETGVTQSPTHLIKTRGQQVTLRCSSQSGHNTVSWYQQALGQGPQFIFQYYREEENGRGNFPPRFSGLQFPNYSSELNVNALELDDSALYLCASSLGRDITDTQYFGPGTRLTVL.

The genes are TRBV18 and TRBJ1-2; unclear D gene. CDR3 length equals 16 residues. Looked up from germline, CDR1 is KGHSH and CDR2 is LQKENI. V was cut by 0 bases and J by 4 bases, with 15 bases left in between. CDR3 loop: CASSPPAVLTIYGYTF. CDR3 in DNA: TGTGCCAGCTCACCACCGGCGGTCTTAACTATCTATGGCTACACCTTC.

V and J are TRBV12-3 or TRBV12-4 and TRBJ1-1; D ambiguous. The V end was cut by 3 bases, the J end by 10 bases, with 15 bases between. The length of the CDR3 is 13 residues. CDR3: CASSFDSGLGAFF. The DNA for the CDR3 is TGTGCCAGCAGTTTCGATTCGGGTCTTGGAGCTTTCTTT.

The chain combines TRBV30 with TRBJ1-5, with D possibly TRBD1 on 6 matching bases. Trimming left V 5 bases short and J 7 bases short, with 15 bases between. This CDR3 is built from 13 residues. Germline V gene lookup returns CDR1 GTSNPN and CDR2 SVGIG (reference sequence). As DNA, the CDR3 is TGTGCCTGGGCCCAGGACAGAGACCAGCCCCAGCATTTT. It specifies CAWAQDRDQPQHF. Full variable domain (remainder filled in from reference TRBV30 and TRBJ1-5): SQTIHQWPATLVQPVGSPLSLECTVEGTSNPNLYWYRQAAGRGLQLLFYSVGIGQISSEVPQNLSASRPQDRQFILSSKKLLLSDSGFYLCAWAQDRDQPQHFGDGTRLSIL.

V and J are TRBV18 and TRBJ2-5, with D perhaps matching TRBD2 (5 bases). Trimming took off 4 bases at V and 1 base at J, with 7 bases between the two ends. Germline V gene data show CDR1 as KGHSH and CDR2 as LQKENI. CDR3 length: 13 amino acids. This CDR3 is CASSQDSQETQYF. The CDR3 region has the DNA TGTGCCAGCTCACAGGACTCCCAAGAGACCCAGTACTTC. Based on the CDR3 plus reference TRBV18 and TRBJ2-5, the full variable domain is NAGVMQNPRHLVRRRGQEARLRCSPMKGHSHVYWYRQLPEEGLKFMVYLQKENIIDESGMPKERFSAEFPKEGPSILRIQQVVRGDSAAYFCASSQDSQETQYFGPGTRLLVL.

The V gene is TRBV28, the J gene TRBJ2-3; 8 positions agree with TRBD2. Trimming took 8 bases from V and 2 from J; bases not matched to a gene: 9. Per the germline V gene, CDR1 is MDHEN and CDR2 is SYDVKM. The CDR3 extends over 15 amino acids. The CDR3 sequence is CASRGLGTYTDTQYF. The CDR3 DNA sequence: TGTGCCAGCCGGGGACTAGGGACATACACAGATACGCAGTATTTT.

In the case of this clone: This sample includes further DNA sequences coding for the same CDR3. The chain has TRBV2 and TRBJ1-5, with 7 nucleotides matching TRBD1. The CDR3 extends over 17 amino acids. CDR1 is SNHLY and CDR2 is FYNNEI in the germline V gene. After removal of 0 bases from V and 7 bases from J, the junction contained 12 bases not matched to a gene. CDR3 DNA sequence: TGTGCCAGCAGTGAAGCGGGGGACAGCAGCGGGGGGCAGCCCCAGCATTTT. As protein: CASSEAGDSSGGQPQHF.

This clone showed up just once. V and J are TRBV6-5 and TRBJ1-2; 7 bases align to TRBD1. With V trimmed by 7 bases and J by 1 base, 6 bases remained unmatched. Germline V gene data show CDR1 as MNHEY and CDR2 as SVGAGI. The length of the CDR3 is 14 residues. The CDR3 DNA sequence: TGTGCCAGCACGACAAGGGGGCTTAACTATGGCTACACCTTC. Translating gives CASTTRGLNYGYTF.

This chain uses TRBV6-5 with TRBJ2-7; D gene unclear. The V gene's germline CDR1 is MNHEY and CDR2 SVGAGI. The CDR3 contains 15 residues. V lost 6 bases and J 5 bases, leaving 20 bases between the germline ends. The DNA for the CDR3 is TGTGCCAGCAGAACTACCCCCTCTAACCAGCACGAGCAGTACTTC. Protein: CASRTTPSNQHEQYF.

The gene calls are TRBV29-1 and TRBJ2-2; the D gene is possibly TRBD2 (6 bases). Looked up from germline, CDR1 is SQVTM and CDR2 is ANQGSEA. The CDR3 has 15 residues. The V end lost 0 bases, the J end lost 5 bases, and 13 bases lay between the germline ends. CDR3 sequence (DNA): TGCAGCGTTGAAGATGGGGTTCGGGGGACCGGGGAGCTGTTTTTT. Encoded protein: CSVEDGVRGTGELFF.

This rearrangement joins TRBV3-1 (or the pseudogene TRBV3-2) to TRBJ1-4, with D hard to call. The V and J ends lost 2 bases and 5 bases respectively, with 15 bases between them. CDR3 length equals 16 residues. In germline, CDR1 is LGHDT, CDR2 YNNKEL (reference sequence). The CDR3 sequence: CASSQPSGRKNEKLFF. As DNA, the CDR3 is TGTGCCAGCAGCCAACCCTCGGGGAGGAAGAATGAAAAACTGTTTTTT.

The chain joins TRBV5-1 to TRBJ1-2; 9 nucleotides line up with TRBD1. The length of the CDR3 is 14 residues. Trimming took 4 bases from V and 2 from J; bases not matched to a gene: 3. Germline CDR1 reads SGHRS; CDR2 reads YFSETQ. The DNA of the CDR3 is TGCGCCAGCAGCCGGGACAGGGAAAACTATGGCTACACCTTC. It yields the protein CASSRDRENYGYTF.

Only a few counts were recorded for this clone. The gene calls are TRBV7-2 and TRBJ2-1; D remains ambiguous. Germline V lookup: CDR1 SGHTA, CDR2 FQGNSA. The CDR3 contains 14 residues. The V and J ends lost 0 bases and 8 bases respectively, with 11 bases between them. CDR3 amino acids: CASSLATPFHEQFF. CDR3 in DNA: TGTGCCAGCAGCTTAGCAACCCCGTTCCATGAGCAGTTCTTC.

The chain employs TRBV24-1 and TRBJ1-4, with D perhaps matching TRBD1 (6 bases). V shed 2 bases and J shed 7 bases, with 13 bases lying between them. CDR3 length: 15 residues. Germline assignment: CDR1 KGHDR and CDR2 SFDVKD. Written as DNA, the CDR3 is TGTGCCACCAGTGATTCACAGGGAGGAGGTGAAAAACTGTTTTTT. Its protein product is CATSDSQGGGEKLFF.

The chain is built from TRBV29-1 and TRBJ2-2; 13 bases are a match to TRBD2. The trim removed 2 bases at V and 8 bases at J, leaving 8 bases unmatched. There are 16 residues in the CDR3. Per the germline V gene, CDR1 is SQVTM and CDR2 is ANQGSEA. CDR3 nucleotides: TGCAGCGTTGAAACTAGCGGGGGGGCCCTCGGTGGGGAGCTGTTTTTT. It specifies CSVETSGGALGGELFF.

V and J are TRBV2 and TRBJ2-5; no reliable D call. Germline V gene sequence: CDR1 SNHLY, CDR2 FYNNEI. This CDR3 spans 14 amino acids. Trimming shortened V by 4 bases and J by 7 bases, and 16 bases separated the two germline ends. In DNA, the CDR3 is TGTGCCAGCAGTGCCAGGACCGCTGACGGGACCCAGTACTTC. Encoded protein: CASSARTADGTQYF.

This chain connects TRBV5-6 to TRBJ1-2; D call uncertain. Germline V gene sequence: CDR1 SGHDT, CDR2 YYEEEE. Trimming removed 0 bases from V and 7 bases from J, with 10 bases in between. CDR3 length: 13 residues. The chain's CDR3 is CASSLDTVSGYTF. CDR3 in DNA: TGTGCCAGCAGCTTGGACACAGTTTCTGGCTACACCTTC. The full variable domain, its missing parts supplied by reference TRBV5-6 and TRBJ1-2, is DAGVTQSPTHLIKTRGQQVTLRCSPKSGHDTVSWYQQALGQGPQFIFQYYEEEERQRGNFPDRFSGHQFPNYSSELNVNALLLGDSALYLCASSLDTVSGYTFGSGTRLTVV.

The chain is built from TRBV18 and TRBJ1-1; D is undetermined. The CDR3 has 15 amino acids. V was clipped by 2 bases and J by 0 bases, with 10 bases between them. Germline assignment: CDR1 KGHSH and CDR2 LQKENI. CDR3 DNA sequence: TGTGCCAGCTCACCAGGATATGGAGTGAACACTGAAGCTTTCTTT. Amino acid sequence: CASSPGYGVNTEAFF.

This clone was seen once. CDR3 coding DNA: TGTGCCAGTAGTATAGGATGGACCACTCCCTATGGCTACACCTTC. Translated: CASSIGWTTPYGYTF. J is TRBJ1-2 and V is TRBV19, with D uncertain. Germline V gene data show CDR1 as LNHDA and CDR2 as SQIVND (reference sequence). Trimming left V 1 base short and J 4 bases short, with 13 bases between. This CDR3 spans 15 amino acids.

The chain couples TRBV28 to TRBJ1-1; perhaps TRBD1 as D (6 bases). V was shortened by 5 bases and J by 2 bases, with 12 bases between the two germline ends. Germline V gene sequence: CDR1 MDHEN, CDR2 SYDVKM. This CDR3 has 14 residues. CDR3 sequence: CASSKGGSNTEAFF. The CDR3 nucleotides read TGTGCCAGCAGTAAGGGGGGTTCAAACACTGAAGCTTTCTTT.